The 18 T cell receptor beta chains in this list originate from one sample, sequenced in a study of blood T cell repertoires in COVID-19. The repertoire was sequenced with immunoSEQ multiplex PCR; TCRdb's copy has only in-frame clones and lacks some. The sample includes about 310,000 clones, almost 90% of them seen just once. Sequenced: peripheral blood. The receptors were gathered from a woman aged 30 to 39 with COVID-19, enrolled during active disease.

This clone was observed once. The chain employs TRBV4-1 and TRBJ2-2, with D possibly being TRBD2 (5 bases). Per the germline V gene, CDR1 is MGHRA and CDR2 is YSYEKL. V gave up 1 base and J gave up 0 bases, with 6 bases separating them. This CDR3 is 15 amino acids long. Written as DNA, the CDR3 is TGCGCCAGCAGCCAAGGAGGGACGAACACCGGGGAGCTGTTTTTT. Translated: CASSQGGTNTGELFF.

This chain uses TRBV6-5 with TRBJ2-1, with a tentative D call TRBD2 (6 bases). This CDR3 is built from 15 residues. Germline loops: CDR1 MNHEY, CDR2 SVGAGI. V lost 8 bases and J 0 bases, leaving 14 bases between the germline ends. The CDR3 protein is CASRDSSGSYNEQFF. CDR3 DNA sequence: TGTGCCAGCCGGGACTCCTCGGGCTCCTACAATGAGCAGTTCTTC.

The rearrangement uses TRBV7-9 and TRBJ2-1; D perhaps matches TRBD2 (5 bases). Germline V CDR1 and CDR2: SEHNR, FQNEAQ (reference sequence). This CDR3 is built from 18 residues. Trimming took off 2 bases at V and 6 bases at J, with 23 bases between the two ends. The CDR3 is CASSLYRGGGSTPNEQFF. The CDR3 DNA sequence: TGTGCCAGCAGCTTATATCGCGGAGGAGGTTCCACACCCAATGAGCAGTTCTTC.

This rearrangement joins TRBV5-1 to TRBJ1-4, with 10 positions matching TRBD1. The CDR3 length is 15 residues. The germline gives CDR1 SGHRS, CDR2 YFSETQ. Germline trimming cut 4 bases from V and 6 bases from J; bases unmatched to any gene: 6. Written as DNA, the CDR3 is TGCGCCAGCAGCCTAATGACAGGGGGCGATGAAAAACTGTTTTTT. This sequence encodes CASSLMTGGDEKLFF.

The chain combines TRBV6-1 with TRBJ2-1; possibly TRBD1 for D (5 bases). Between the trimmed V and J ends, which lost 1 base and 3 bases, there was a span of 13 bases. The CDR3 is made up of 16 amino acids. Looked up from germline, CDR1 is MNHNS and CDR2 is SASEGT. The CDR3: CASSEDVGALYNEQFF. The CDR3 coding sequence is TGTGCCAGCAGTGAAGACGTTGGGGCCCTCTACAATGAGCAGTTCTTC.

The chain employs TRBV5-4 and TRBJ1-1; 7 bases fit TRBD1. V was pared by 8 bases and J by 0 bases, with 10 bases of the junction left unmatched. The CDR3 has 15 amino acids. Germline values: CDR1 SGHNT, CDR2 YYREEE (reference sequence). CDR3 amino acids: CASNRDSFMNTEAFF. CDR3 nucleotides: TGTGCCAGTAACCGGGACAGCTTCATGAACACTGAAGCTTTCTTT.

Turning to this clone: The sample contains more than one DNA sequence encoding this CDR3. V usage is TRBV2 and J usage is TRBJ1-4, with 10 bases fitting TRBD1. The germline gives CDR1 SNHLY, CDR2 FYNNEI. After removal of 6 bases from V and 8 bases from J, the junction contained 6 bases not matched to a gene. CDR3 length: 14 residues. The CDR3 sequence is CASSEDRGGEKLFF. The CDR3 DNA reads as TGTGCCAGCAGCGAGGACAGGGGGGGCGAAAAACTGTTTTTT. The whole variable domain, filled in from reference TRBV2 and TRBJ1-4, reads EPEVTQTPSHQVTQMGQEVILRCVPISNHLYFYWYRQILGQKVEFLVSFYNNEISEKSEIFDDQFSVERPDGSNFTLKIRSTKLEDSAMYFCASSEDRGGEKLFFGSGTQLSVL.

The V and J genes are TRBV28 and TRBJ1-2; D may be TRBD1 (5 bases). The CDR3 totals 13 residues. CDR1 MDHEN and CDR2 SYDVKM come from the germline V gene. Trimming removed 1 base at V and 8 bases at J, with 11 bases between. The CDR3 DNA reads as TGTGCCAGCAGTTTATCGACAGTTCGCGGCTACACCTTC. It translates to CASSLSTVRGYTF.

This clone turned up a few times. V and J are TRBV7-9 and TRBJ1-1, with TRBD1 as a possible D gene (6 bases). This CDR3 has 13 amino acids. Germline V gene data show CDR1 as SEHNR and CDR2 as FQNEAQ (reference sequence). Trimming stripped 3 bases from V and 7 bases from J, with 12 bases between. CDR3 loop: CASSLGGRGEAFF. The CDR3 DNA follows: TGTGCCAGCAGCTTGGGGGGGCGAGGTGAAGCTTTCTTT.

Many counts were recorded for this clone. A read error may account for a junction end that differs from germline. V usage is TRBV11-2 and J usage is TRBJ1-2, with D uncertain. CDR1 is SGHAT and CDR2 is FQNNGV in the germline V gene. CDR3 size: 12 residues. In DNA form, the CDR3 reads TGTGCCAGCAGCCTAGACCATTATGGCTACACCTTC. It translates to CASSLDHYGYTF.

The J gene is TRBJ1-2, the V gene TRBV10-2; TRBD1 agrees at 9 bases. Germline-derived CDR1 and CDR2 are WSHSY and SAAADI. Germline trimming cut 8 bases from V and 4 bases from J; bases unmatched to any gene: 8. CDR3 size: 14 residues. The chain's CDR3 is CASGTGPGGYGYTF. The CDR3, as DNA: TGCGCCAGCGGGACAGGGCCGGGGGGCTATGGCTACACCTTC.

The count of this clone is one. The rearrangement uses TRBV2 and TRBJ2-7; 7 nucleotides line up with TRBD1. Germline V gives CDR1 SNHLY, CDR2 FYNNEI. CDR3 length: 11 amino acids. With 9 bases clipped from V and 6 bases from J, the junction kept 5 bases outside the gene matches. The chain's CDR3 is CASQTGSEQYF. The CDR3 DNA reads as TGTGCCAGTCAGACAGGGAGCGAGCAGTACTTC.

The rearrangement links TRBV5-4 to TRBJ1-1, with D tentatively TRBD1 (6 bases). V was clipped by 3 bases and J by 0 bases, with 21 bases between them. Germline V gene lookup returns CDR1 SGHNT and CDR2 YYREEE (reference sequence). CDR3 length equals 18 residues. The CDR3 region has the DNA TGTGCCAGCAGCTCCCCGGGGAGGGGGTACCCCATGAACACTGAAGCTTTCTTT. Its translation is CASSSPGRGYPMNTEAFF.

The chain carries TRBV10-2 and TRBJ1-6; 7 positions agree with TRBD1. The V gene's germline CDR1 is WSHSY and CDR2 SAAADI. V lost 0 bases, J lost 5 bases, and 10 bases stayed unmatched. This CDR3 spans 18 amino acids. Written as DNA, the CDR3 is TGCGCCAGCAGTGAGTCGGGGGATCAGGGGGAAGATAATTCACCCCTCCACTTT. Translation gives CASSESGDQGEDNSPLHF.

The chain combines TRBV2 with TRBJ1-1; the match to TRBD1 covers 7 bases. The germline gives CDR1 SNHLY, CDR2 FYNNEI. The ends lost 3 bases at V and 4 bases at J; junction bases unmatched: 11. The CDR3 has 16 residues. CDR3 nucleotide sequence: TGTGCCAGCAGTGACCCTAGGACAGGCCTCGGCACTGAAGCTTTCTTT. Translated, it gives CASSDPRTGLGTEAFF.

The genes are TRBV7-9 and TRBJ1-1; a possible D gene is TRBD1 (5 bases). Germline CDR1 is SEHNR and CDR2 is FQNEAQ (reference sequence). The CDR3 runs 15 residues. The V and J ends lost 5 bases and 1 base respectively, with 14 bases between them. The CDR3 protein is CASSPGQTSNTEAFF. DNA for the CDR3: TGTGCCAGCAGCCCCGGACAAACGTCGAACACTGAAGCTTTCTTT.

This chain links TRBV11-3 with TRBJ2-2; 9 bases fit TRBD1. J was trimmed by 5 bases and V by 0 bases; bases with no gene match: 10. The CDR3 loop spans 18 amino acids. Per germline, CDR1 SGHNT and CDR2 YENEEA. CDR3 in amino acids: CASSLDHAGTGLTGELFF. The CDR3, as DNA: TGTGCCAGCAGCTTAGATCACGCAGGGACAGGGTTGACCGGGGAGCTGTTTTTT.

The chain is built from TRBV27 and TRBJ2-3, with 9 nucleotides matching TRBD2. CDR1 and CDR2 from the germline V gene are MNHEY and SMNVEV (reference sequence). V lost 2 bases and J lost 3; bases outside the gene matches: 3. This CDR3 region has 15 residues. CDR3 sequence: CASSLGSGRTDTQYF. CDR3 sequence (DNA): TGTGCCAGCAGTTTAGGTAGCGGGAGAACAGATACGCAGTATTTT.